The 7 T cell receptor beta chains in this list originate from one sample, sequenced in a study of T cells in Graves' hyperthyroidism and ophthalmopathy. RNA transcripts yielded amplified TCR beta CDR3 regions. HTBI primers were employed in a first-round RT-PCR of the TCR CDR3. TCRdb processed the multiplex PCR reads anew with MiXCR; each CDR3 protein has one entry. This sample has approximately 870,000 distinct CDR3 sequences, with 38% found just once. Sample: blood. The receptors come from a man aged 18 to 30 with Graves' hyperthyroidism.

About this clonotype itself: One base away lies a much larger clone, so this may be a sequencing read error. This chain links TRBV19 with TRBJ1-2, with D tentatively TRBD1 (6 bases). CDR3 size: 13 residues. Germline V lookup: CDR1 LNHDA, CDR2 SQIVND (reference sequence). This chain's CDR3 is CASIEQGSYGFTF. CDR3 in DNA: TGTGCCAGTATCGAACAGGGAAGCTATGGCTTCACCTTC.

The rearrangement uses TRBV7-2 and TRBJ2-2, with D tentatively TRBD1 or TRBD2 (6 bases each). CDR1 and CDR2 (germline): SGHTA, FQGNSA. Trimming cost V 0 bases and J 0 bases, with 8 bases left between them. The CDR3 spans 16 residues. CDR3 amino acids: CASSLAGGTNTGELFF. The CDR3 DNA follows: TGTGCCAGCAGCTTAGCGGGGGGCACGAACACCGGGGAGCTGTTTTTT.

This clonotype was seen at least ten times. This sequence joins TRBV12-3 or TRBV12-4 and TRBJ1-2; no clear D. The CDR3 covers 15 residues. V was cut by 8 bases and J by 3 bases, with 19 bases left in between. The CDR3 loop reads CASRPAGALHYGYTF. In nucleotides, the CDR3 is TGTGCCAGCCGTCCAGCAGGCGCCCTCCACTATGGCTACACCTTC.

This clonotype was picked up many times. This sequence joins TRBV7-9 and TRBJ2-7, with a weak D call TRBD2 (6 bases). The CDR3 runs 13 residues. V lost 1 base, J lost 5 bases, and 9 bases lay in between. Germline assignment: CDR1 SEHNR and CDR2 FQNEAQ (reference sequence). The DNA for the CDR3 is TGTGCCAGCAGCTTAGGCGGGGAAGACGAGCAGTACTTC. Residues: CASSLGGEDEQYF. Looking up the rest from reference TRBV7-9 and TRBJ2-7 gives the full variable domain: DTGVSQNPRHKITKRGQNVTFRCDPISEHNRLYWYRQTLGQGPEFLTYFQNEAQLEKSRLLSDRFSAERPKGSFSTLEIQRTEQGDSAMYLCASSLGGEDEQYFGPGTRLTVT.

The chain combines TRBV11-1 with TRBJ2-7; weak D call: TRBD2 (5 bases). With 1 base removed from V and 0 bases from J, the gap between germline ends came to 13 bases. This CDR3 is built from 16 residues. Germline V lookup: CDR1 SGHAT, CDR2 FQDESV (reference sequence). CDR3 sequence (DNA): TGTGCCAGCAGCTTAGGGTCGGACTTAAGCTCCTACGAGCAGTACTTC. This encodes CASSLGSDLSSYEQYF.

Only a few counts were recorded for this clonotype. The V call is TRBV7-2, the J call TRBJ2-7, with D possibly being TRBD2 (7 bases). The V end was cut by 0 bases, the J end by 3 bases, with 21 bases between. The CDR3 is 18 amino acids. Looked up from germline, CDR1 is SGHTA and CDR2 is FQGNSA. The CDR3 nucleotides are TGTGCCAGCAGCTTAGCGCAGATCTCGCGGGGGCCAATCTACGAGCAGTACTTC. This codes for CASSLAQISRGPIYEQYF. Filled out from reference TRBV7-2 and TRBJ2-7, the complete variable domain reads GAGVSQSPSNKVTEKGKDVELRCDPISGHTALYWYRQSLGQGLEFLIYFQGNSAPDKSGLPSDRFSAERTGGSVSTLTIQRTQQEDSAVYLCASSLAQISRGPIYEQYFGPGTRLTVT.

This rearrangement joins TRBV5-1 to TRBJ2-7, with 7 bases identical to TRBD1. The CDR3 covers 13 residues. V was clipped by 0 bases and J by 8 bases; unmatched bases: 5. Germline values: CDR1 SGHRS, CDR2 YFSETQ. The CDR3 nucleotides are TGCGCCAGCAGCTTGGGACAGGGTACCAAGCAGTACTTC. Protein product: CASSLGQGTKQYF.